The entry that follows covers one TCR beta chain sequence. In the original workflow: Researchers report that nucleated cell counts were estimated from reference gene primer amplification. Method: immunoSEQ multiplex PCR; TCRdb's copy keeps in-frame clones and lacks some. V and J calls and clone size are those listed in that table; D and trimming were worked out from the DNA. The table records more than 200,000 clones, about 80% of them present only once. The data derive from a study of blood T cell repertoires in COVID-19. Study summary: Some COVID-19 samples were acute and others convalescent; all came from the United States, Italy and Spain. Sources were T cells, B-cell-depleted T cells, or PBMCs; the material itself was cDNA or gDNA.

V dropped 3 bases and J dropped 5 bases, with 7 bases sitting between them. This CDR3 has 11 residues. The germline CDR1 and CDR2 sequences are DFQATT and SNEGSKA (reference sequence). The chain carries TRBV20-1 and TRBJ2-5, with no clear D. This TCR derives from a man older than 75 with acute or convalescent COVID-19. The source material was peripheral blood. The chain's CDR3 is CSARLRETQYF. CDR3 bases: TGCAGTGCTAGGCTACGTGAGACCCAGTACTTC.